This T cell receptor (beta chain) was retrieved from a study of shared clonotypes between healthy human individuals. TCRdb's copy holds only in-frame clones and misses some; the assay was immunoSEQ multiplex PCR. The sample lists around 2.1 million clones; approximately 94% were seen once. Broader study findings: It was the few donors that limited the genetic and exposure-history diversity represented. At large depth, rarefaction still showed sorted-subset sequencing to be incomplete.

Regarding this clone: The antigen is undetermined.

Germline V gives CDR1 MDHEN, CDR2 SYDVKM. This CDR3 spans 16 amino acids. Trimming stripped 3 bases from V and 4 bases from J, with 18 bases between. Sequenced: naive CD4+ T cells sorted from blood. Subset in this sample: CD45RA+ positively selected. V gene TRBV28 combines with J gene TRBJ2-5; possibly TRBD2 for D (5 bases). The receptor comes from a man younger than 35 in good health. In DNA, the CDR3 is TGTGCCAGCAGTTTCTCCTATATTACACGGGGAGAGACCCAGTACTTC. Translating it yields CASSFSYITRGETQYF.